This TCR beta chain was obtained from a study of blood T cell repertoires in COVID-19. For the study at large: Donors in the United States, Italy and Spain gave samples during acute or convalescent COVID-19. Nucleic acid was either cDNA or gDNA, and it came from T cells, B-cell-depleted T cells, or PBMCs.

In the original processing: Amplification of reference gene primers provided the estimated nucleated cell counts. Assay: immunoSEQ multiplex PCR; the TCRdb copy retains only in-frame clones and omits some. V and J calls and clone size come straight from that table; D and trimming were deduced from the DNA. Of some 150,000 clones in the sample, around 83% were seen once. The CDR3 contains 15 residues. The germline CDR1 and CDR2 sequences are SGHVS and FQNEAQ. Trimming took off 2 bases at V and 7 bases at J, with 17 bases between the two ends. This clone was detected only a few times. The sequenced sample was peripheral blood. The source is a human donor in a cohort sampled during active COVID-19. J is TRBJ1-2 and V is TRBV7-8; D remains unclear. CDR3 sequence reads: CASSLTASAAGGYTF. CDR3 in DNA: TGTGCCAGCAGCTTAACGGCCTCGGCGGCTGGTGGCTACACCTTC.